Sequencing of this T cell receptor beta chain was carried out in a study of cytomegalovirus exposure and HLA in healthy donors. The V and J ends lost 7 bases and 6 bases, in that order; junction bases with no gene match: 7. The CDR3 extends over 15 amino acids. Germline V CDR1 and CDR2: MDHEN, SYDVKM. This PCR relied on a set of 60 Vbeta primers and 13 Jbeta primers. Here immunoSEQ multiplex PCR was the method, and the copy in TCRdb shows in-frame clones only, minus some. This sample's table reports about 200,000 clones. This chain joins TRBV28 and TRBJ2-7, with 15 bases that match TRBD2. This receptor was taken from a girl aged 2 to 10 in good health and CMV-seropositive. Sequenced: PBMCs. In DNA, the CDR3 is TGTGCCAGCACTGAACGGACTAGCGGGAGGGCCGAGCAGTACTTC. Its protein is CASTERTSGRAEQYF.